One and the same sample provided the 19 T cell receptor beta chains below, sequenced in a study of glioma-infiltrating T cells. Using RNA template, CDR3s of TCR alpha and beta were amplified with iRepertoire arm-PCR. Each CDR3 protein gets one entry after TCRdb re-called the multiplex PCR reads with MiXCR. The sample records 100,000 to 150,000 distinct CDR3 sequences, around 25% being singletons. The sequenced material came from glioma tissue, nonneoplastic brain tissue, or PBMCs (not recorded which). These TCRs come from a human donor with low-grade glioma or glioblastoma, undergoing nonglioma brain surgery, or in good health (not recorded which).

The CDR3 sequence is CASSLQARREKLFF. The DNA for the CDR3 is TGTGCCAGCAGCCTCCAAGCCAGACGTGAAAAACTGTTTTTT. V and J are TRBV14 and TRBJ1-4, with unresolved D. The CDR3 extends over 14 amino acids. Trimming removed 4 bases at V and 7 bases at J, with 13 bases between. CDR1 is SGHDN and CDR2 is FVKESK in the germline V gene. Looking up the rest from reference TRBV14 and TRBJ1-4 gives the full variable domain: EAGVTQFPSHSVIEKGQTVTLRCDPISGHDNLYWYRRVMGKEIKFLLHFVKESKQDESGMPNNRFLAERTGGTYSTLKVQPAELEDSGVYFCASSLQARREKLFFGSGTQLSVL.

This clonotype came up a few times. The chain joins TRBV5-1 to TRBJ1-5, with 7 bases that match TRBD1. Per the germline V gene, CDR1 is SGHRS and CDR2 is YFSETQ. This CDR3 is built from 16 residues. Trimming cost V 1 base and J 6 bases; bases outside gene matches: 10. The CDR3 nucleotides are TGCGCCAGCAGCTTGTTGCCGGGACAGAGTTCTCAGCCCCAGCATTTT. This gives the protein CASSLLPGQSSQPQHF.

In this sample, this clonotype turned up many times. The V and J genes are TRBV7-9 and TRBJ1-1; D perhaps matches TRBD1 (5 bases). V gave up 5 bases and J gave up 7 bases, with 17 bases separating them. This CDR3 spans 14 amino acids. Germline CDR1 and CDR2: SEHNR and FQNEAQ (reference sequence). The CDR3 spells CASSPQTAGHEAFF. In DNA, the CDR3 is TGTGCCAGCAGCCCCCAGACAGCGGGGCATGAAGCTTTCTTT.

This chain links TRBV12-3 or TRBV12-4 with TRBJ1-5, with a tentative D call TRBD1 (5 bases). This CDR3 has 15 residues. V lost 3 bases and J 4 bases, leaving 13 bases between the germline ends. The CDR3 bases are TGTGCCAGCAGTTTGAGGGGTAGTGGTAATCAGCCCCAGCATTTT. Encoded protein: CASSLRGSGNQPQHF.

This clonotype was seen a few times. The chain joins TRBV6-1 to TRBJ2-7, with unresolved D. The CDR3 has 14 amino acids. The germline CDR1 and CDR2 sequences are MNHNS and SASEGT. Trimming removed 7 bases from V and 3 bases from J, with 16 bases in between. The DNA for the CDR3 is TGTGCCAGCACTAAACGTACCCAGTACTACGAGCAGTACGTC. Translating gives CASTKRTQYYEQYV.

The V gene is TRBV6-6, the J gene TRBJ2-7; D is undetermined. From germline, CDR1 is MNHNY and CDR2 SVGAGI (reference sequence). There are 13 residues in the CDR3. V was cut by 2 bases and J by 6 bases, with 11 bases left in between. The CDR3 sequence: CASSYGSGREQYV. The CDR3 nucleotides read TGTGCCAGCAGTTACGGTTCAGGTCGCGAGCAGTACGTC.

This chain links TRBV14 with TRBJ1-1; the D is unclear. V gave up 0 bases and J gave up 1 base, with 9 bases separating them. The CDR3 extends over 15 amino acids. Germline lookup yields CDR1 SGHDN and CDR2 FVKESK. CDR3 amino acids: CASSQEAVPNTEAFF. The CDR3 DNA reads TGTGCCAGCAGCCAAGAAGCGGTACCGAACACTGAAGCTTTCTTT.

The gene calls are TRBV6-1 and TRBJ2-5; D unclear. Between the trimmed V and J ends, which lost 5 bases and 2 bases, there was a span of 9 bases. The germline V gene encodes CDR1 MNHNS and CDR2 SASEGT. The CDR3 contains 13 residues. CDR3 sequence: CASSNTRQETQYF. DNA of the CDR3: TGTGCCAGCAGTAATACCAGGCAAGAGACCCAGTACTTC.

This rearrangement joins TRBV7-2 to TRBJ2-3; TRBD2 matches at 7 bases. Germline loops: CDR1 SGHTA, CDR2 FQGNSA. V was pared by 0 bases and J by 2 bases, with 8 bases of the junction left unmatched. There are 17 residues in the CDR3. This CDR3 is CASSLAGGLAVTDTQYF. In DNA, the CDR3 is TGTGCCAGCAGCTTAGCTGGCGGGCTAGCGGTCACAGATACGCAGTATTTT.

DNA for the CDR3: TGCAGTGCTAGAGACATAGGGACGGCGAGCGGGACTGAAGCTTTCTTT. Translating gives CSARDIGTASGTEAFF. The V call is TRBV20-1, the J call TRBJ1-1; possibly TRBD1 for D (5 bases). The CDR3 sequence is 16 residues long. Germline V CDR1 and CDR2: DFQATT, SNEGSKA (reference sequence). The V end lost 0 bases, the J end lost 5 bases, and 19 bases lay between the germline ends.

On this clonotype: The conserved closing phenylalanine or tryptophan is absent in this CDR3, likely reflecting a read error. The rearrangement joins TRBV7-3 to TRBJ2-1, with a weak D call TRBD1 (6 bases). V lost 5 bases to trimming and J lost 6 bases, with 17 bases between them. Germline CDR1 is SGHTA and CDR2 is FQGTGA. The CDR3 runs 15 residues. The CDR3 nucleotides read TGTGCCAGCAGCCTCGAGACAGGCCATCCCAATGAGCAGTTCTTA. Translating it yields CASSLETGHPNEQFL.

This clonotype was detected ten times or more. The chain couples TRBV20-1 to TRBJ2-7, with D tentatively TRBD1 (6 bases). V lost 1 base to trimming and J lost 6 bases, with 10 bases between them. CDR3 length: 12 amino acids. Germline CDR1 and CDR2: DFQATT and SNEGSKA (reference sequence). CDR3 DNA sequence: TGCAGTGCTAGAGGGGGACAAGGCGAGCAGTACGTC. As protein: CSARGGQGEQYV.

This clonotype was recorded many times. J is TRBJ2-1 and V is TRBV28; D is unclear. The CDR3 runs 11 residues. Looked up from germline, CDR1 is MDHEN and CDR2 is SYDVKM. V was shortened by 5 bases and J by 5 bases, with 4 bases between the two germline ends. The CDR3 loop reads CASSPHNEQFF. Here the CDR3 DNA reads TGTGCCAGCAGTCCACACAATGAGCAGTTCTTC.

The chain couples TRBV13 to TRBJ1-1; 7 bases map to TRBD1. CDR3 length: 15 residues. The V gene's germline CDR1 is PRHDT and CDR2 FYEKMQ (reference sequence). V dropped 5 bases and J dropped 1; count of bases not matched to a gene: 7. DNA for the CDR3: TGTGCCAGCAGCCCCCCGGACAGGACGAACACTGAAGCTTTCTTT. Residues: CASSPPDRTNTEAFF.

The chain combines TRBV24-1 with TRBJ2-3; D possibly corresponds to TRBD2 (6 bases). In germline, CDR1 is KGHDR, CDR2 SFDVKD. The germline V and J ends were trimmed by 4 bases and 2 bases, with 12 bases remaining between them. The CDR3 runs to 15 residues. The CDR3 nucleotides are TGTGCCACCAGTGACCCTGGACTACCCACAGATACGCAGTATTTT. This codes for CATSDPGLPTDTQYF.

This rearrangement joins TRBV3-1 to TRBJ2-1; D unclear. This CDR3 is 14 amino acids long. Per germline, CDR1 LGHDT and CDR2 YNNKEL (reference sequence). V was shortened by 8 bases and J by 8 bases, with 19 bases between the two germline ends. The CDR3 is CASRSSGRTYEQFF. The CDR3 DNA is TGTGCCAGCCGCTCTTCCGGGCGGACCTATGAGCAGTTCTTC.

J is TRBJ2-5 and V is TRBV11-2; D remains ambiguous. Germline CDR1 SGHAT, CDR2 FQNNGV. The CDR3 covers 14 residues. The V and J ends lost 7 bases and 3 bases respectively, with 15 bases between them. CDR3 nucleotide sequence: TGTGCCAGCACCCCCGGCCGGCAGGAAGAGACCCAGTACTTC. This sequence encodes CASTPGRQEETQYF.

The rearrangement uses TRBV7-2 and TRBJ1-3; D remains ambiguous. There are 13 residues in the CDR3. Germline CDR1 and CDR2: SGHTA and FQGNSA. V gave up 5 bases and J gave up 3 bases, with 8 bases separating them. Here the CDR3 reads CASSRRGGNTIYF. CDR3 sequence (DNA): TGTGCCAGCAGCCGCCGGGGTGGAAACACCATATATTTT.

This clonotype was observed a single time. CDR3 region: CASSQSNIAGNTIYF. In DNA, the CDR3 is TGTGCCAGCAGTCAGAGTAATATAGCTGGAAACACCATATATTTT. The genes are TRBV6-6 and TRBJ1-3; D not certain. The CDR3 has 15 amino acids. V was shortened by 5 bases and J by 2 bases, with 13 bases between the two germline ends. Looked up from germline, CDR1 is MNHNY and CDR2 is SVGAGI (reference sequence).